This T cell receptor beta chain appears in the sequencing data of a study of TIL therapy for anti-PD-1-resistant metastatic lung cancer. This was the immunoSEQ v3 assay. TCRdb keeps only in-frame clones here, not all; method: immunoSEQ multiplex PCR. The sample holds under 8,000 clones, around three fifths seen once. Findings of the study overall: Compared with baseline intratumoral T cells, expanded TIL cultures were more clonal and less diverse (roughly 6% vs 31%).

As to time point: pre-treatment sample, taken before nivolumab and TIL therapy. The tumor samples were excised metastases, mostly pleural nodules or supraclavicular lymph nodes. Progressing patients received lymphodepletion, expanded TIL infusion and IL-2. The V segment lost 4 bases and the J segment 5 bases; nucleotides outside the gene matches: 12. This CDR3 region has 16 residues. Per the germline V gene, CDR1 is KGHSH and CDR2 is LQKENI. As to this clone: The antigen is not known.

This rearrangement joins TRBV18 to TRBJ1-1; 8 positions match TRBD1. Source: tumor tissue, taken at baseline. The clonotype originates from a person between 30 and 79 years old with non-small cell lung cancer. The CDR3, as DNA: TGTGCCAGCTCACAGACCAGGGGGCTGGGGGCTACTGAAGCTTTCTTT. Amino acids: CASSQTRGLGATEAFF.